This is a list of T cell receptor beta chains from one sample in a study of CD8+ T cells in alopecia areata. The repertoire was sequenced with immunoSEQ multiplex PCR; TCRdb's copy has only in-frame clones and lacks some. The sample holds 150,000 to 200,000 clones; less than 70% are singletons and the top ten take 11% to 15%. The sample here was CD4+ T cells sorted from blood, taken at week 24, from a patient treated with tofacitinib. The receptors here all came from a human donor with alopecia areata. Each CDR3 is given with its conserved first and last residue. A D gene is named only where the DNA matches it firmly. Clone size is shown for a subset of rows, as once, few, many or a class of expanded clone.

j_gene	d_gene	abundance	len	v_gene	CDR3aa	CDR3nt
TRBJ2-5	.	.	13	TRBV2	CASYRDSQETQYF	TGTGCCAGCTACCGGGACTCACAAGAGACCCAGTACTTC
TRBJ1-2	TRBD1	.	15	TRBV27	CASSLSRGGNYGYTF	TGTGCCAGCAGTTTATCCAGGGGGGGTAACTATGGCTACACCTTC
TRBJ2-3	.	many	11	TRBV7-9	CASSVTDTQYF	TGTGCCAGCAGCGTAACAGATACGCAGTATTTT
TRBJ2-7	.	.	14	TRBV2	CASSDRRGPFEQYF	TGTGCCAGCAGTGATAGACGGGGGCCCTTCGAGCAGTACTTC
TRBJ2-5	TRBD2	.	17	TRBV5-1	CASSLESSGGPQETQYF	TGCGCCAGCAGCTTGGAGTCTAGCGGGGGGCCCCAAGAGACCCAGTACTTC
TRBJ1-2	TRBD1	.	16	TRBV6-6	CASSYPAGQDLYGYTF	TGTGCCAGCAGTTACCCCGCCGGACAGGACCTCTATGGCTACACCTTC
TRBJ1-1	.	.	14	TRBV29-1	CSVGNGGGFAEAFF	TGCAGCGTTGGCAACGGGGGCGGATTCGCTGAAGCTTTCTTT
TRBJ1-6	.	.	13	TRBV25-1	CASKMDYNSPLHF	TGTGCCAGCAAAATGGATTATAATTCACCCCTCCACTTT
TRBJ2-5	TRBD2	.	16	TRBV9	CASSVAAGGNQETQYF	TGTGCCAGCAGCGTAGCGGCGGGGGGGAACCAAGAGACCCAGTACTTC
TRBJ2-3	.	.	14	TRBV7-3	CASSPDRSTDTQYF	TGTGCCAGCAGCCCGGACCGTAGCACAGATACGCAGTATTTT
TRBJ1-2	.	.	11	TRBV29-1	CSVGSGGGYTF	TGCAGCGTTGGCAGTGGTGGTGGCTACACCTTC
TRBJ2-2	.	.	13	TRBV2	CASSEGPTGELFF	TGTGCCAGCAGTGAAGGACCCACCGGGGAGCTGTTTTTT
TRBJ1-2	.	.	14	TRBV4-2	CASSQEKQGVGYTF	TGTGCCAGCAGCCAAGAAAAGCAGGGAGTAGGCTACACCTTC
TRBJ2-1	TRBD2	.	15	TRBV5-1	CASSQTSGALGEQFF	TGCGCCAGCAGCCAGACTAGCGGGGCCTTGGGTGAGCAGTTCTTC
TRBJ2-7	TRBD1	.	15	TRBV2	CASMAGQGSNYEQYF	TGTGCCAGCATGGCGGGACAGGGGAGTAACTACGAGCAGTACTTC
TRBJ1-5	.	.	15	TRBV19	CASSTWGLGVQPQHF	TGTGCCAGTAGTACCTGGGGGCTCGGGGTTCAGCCCCAGCATTTT
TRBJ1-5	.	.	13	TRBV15	CATTRVGGQPQHF	TGTGCCACCACCAGAGTGGGGGGGCAGCCCCAGCATTTT
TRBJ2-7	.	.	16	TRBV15	CATSRERQRKTYEQYF	TGTGCCACCAGCAGAGAGCGGCAGCGAAAAACCTACGAGCAGTACTTC
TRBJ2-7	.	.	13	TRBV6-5	CASSYAGTNEQYF	TGTGCCAGCAGTTACGCGGGGACGAACGAGCAGTACTTC
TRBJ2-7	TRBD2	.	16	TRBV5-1	CASSDPRGGPHYEQYF	TGCGCCAGCAGCGACCCACGGGGGGGCCCCCACTACGAGCAGTACTTC
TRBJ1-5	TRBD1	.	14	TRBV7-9	CASSFPGQNQPQHF	TGTGCCAGCAGCTTTCCGGGACAGAATCAGCCCCAGCATTTT
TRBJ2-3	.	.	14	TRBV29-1	CSVGLALKADTQYF	TGCAGCGTCGGTCTTGCGTTGAAGGCAGATACGCAGTATTTT
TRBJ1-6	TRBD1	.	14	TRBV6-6	CASTRDRGNSPLHF	TGTGCCAGCACCCGGGACAGGGGTAATTCACCCCTCCACTTT
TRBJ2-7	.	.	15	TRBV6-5	CASSYSRGGHYEQYF	TGTGCCAGCAGTTACTCGAGGGGTGGGCACTACGAGCAGTACTTC
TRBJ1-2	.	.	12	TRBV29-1	CSVGDNARGYTF	TGCAGCGTCGGGGACAACGCGAGAGGCTACACCTTC
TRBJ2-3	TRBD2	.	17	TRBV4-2	CASSLLPSGGGTDTQYF	TGTGCCAGCAGCCTTCTTCCTAGCGGGGGGGGCACAGATACGCAGTATTTT
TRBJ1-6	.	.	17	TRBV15	CATSIGQPSSYNSPLHF	TGTGCCACCAGCATTGGACAGCCGAGCTCCTATAATTCACCCCTCCACTTT
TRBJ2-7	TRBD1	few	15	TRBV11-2	CASSPRPTGGYEQYF	TGTGCCAGCAGCCCCCGCCCGACAGGGGGCTACGAGCAGTACTTC
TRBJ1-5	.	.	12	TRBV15	CATSRDFQPQHF	TGTGCCACCAGCAGAGATTTCCAGCCCCAGCATTTT